Below are 18 T cell receptor beta chains sequenced from a single sample in a study of blood T cell repertoires in COVID-19. TCRdb's table, derived via immunoSEQ multiplex PCR, lists solely in-frame clones and lacks some. The sample consists of tens of thousands of clones, approximately 86% of them appearing once. Material: peripheral blood. Receptors were obtained from a human donor in a cohort sampled during active COVID-19. The donor label of this sample is uncertain.

The rearrangement uses TRBV2 and TRBJ2-5, with TRBD1 matching over 9 bases. This CDR3 is built from 11 residues. Germline V gives CDR1 SNHLY, CDR2 FYNNEI. With 9 bases clipped from V and 6 bases from J, the junction kept 2 bases outside the gene matches. The CDR3 loop reads CARGQGQTQYF. The CDR3 nucleotides read TGTGCCAGGGGACAGGGACAGACCCAGTACTTC.

Only a few counts were recorded for this clone. V is TRBV2 and J is TRBJ1-6, with TRBD1 matching over 7 bases. The CDR3 loop spans 14 amino acids. Germline V lookup: CDR1 SNHLY, CDR2 FYNNEI. Trimming removed 8 bases from V and 4 bases from J; junction bases left unmatched: 5. DNA of the CDR3: TGTGCCAGCGGTGGGGGACAGTATAATTCACCCCTCCACTTT. Translation: CASGGGQYNSPLHF.

The chain links TRBV28 to TRBJ1-5; TRBD1 agrees at 8 bases. Germline V CDR1 and CDR2: MDHEN, SYDVKM. This CDR3 is built from 15 residues. J gave up 5 bases and V 6 bases, and 9 bases lay outside the gene matches. CDR3 residues: CASRPRDRPYQPQHF. The CDR3 coding sequence is TGTGCCAGCAGACCCCGGGACAGGCCCTATCAGCCCCAGCATTTT.

The chain links TRBV5-1 to TRBJ2-1; TRBD2 agrees at 10 bases. The J segment lost 8 bases and the V segment lost 4 bases, leaving 21 bases of the junction unmatched. The CDR3 contains 19 residues. Germline V gene data show CDR1 as SGHRS and CDR2 as YFSETQ. In DNA form, the CDR3 reads TGCGCCAGCAGCCCCAGTAGGTTAGCGGGAGGAATGGGGGACGATGAGCAGTTCTTC. This encodes CASSPSRLAGGMGDDEQFF.

This clone has a single count. This chain links TRBV28 with TRBJ2-7; D may be TRBD1 (6 bases). The germline V gene encodes CDR1 MDHEN and CDR2 SYDVKM. CDR3 size: 12 residues. V shed 4 bases and J shed 3 bases, with 7 bases lying between them. CDR3 nucleotides: TGTGCCAGCAGTTCCAGGGGCTACGAGCAGTACTTC. Protein: CASSSRGYEQYF.

The chain joins TRBV7-8 to TRBJ2-2; D might be TRBD2 (5 bases). Germline CDR1 reads SGHVS; CDR2 reads FQNEAQ. The V end lost 5 bases, the J end lost 0 bases, and 16 bases lay between the germline ends. The CDR3 runs 17 residues. This chain's CDR3 is CASSPRGWTTNTGELFF. CDR3 nucleotide sequence: TGTGCCAGCAGCCCACGAGGGTGGACCACGAACACCGGGGAGCTGTTTTTT.

The chain is built from TRBV5-5 and TRBJ2-7; a weak D match, TRBD1 (6 bases). This CDR3 is 15 amino acids long. Deletions cut 0 bases from V and 0 bases from J, with 10 bases between. CDR1 is SGHKS, CDR2 YYEKEE, per germline (reference sequence). The CDR3 here is CASSLVGGPSYEQYF. DNA of the CDR3: TGTGCCAGCAGCTTGGTAGGGGGACCCTCCTACGAGCAGTACTTC.

This clone occurred a few times. The rearrangement links TRBV19 to TRBJ1-3, with a tentative D call TRBD1 (6 bases). This CDR3 has 15 residues. Trimming stripped 6 bases from V and 2 bases from J, with 14 bases between. Germline V gene data show CDR1 as LNHDA and CDR2 as SQIVND (reference sequence). The CDR3 sequence: CASSRPYRAGNTIYF. CDR3 DNA: TGTGCCAGTAGCAGGCCCTACAGGGCTGGAAACACCATATATTTT.

The rearrangement links TRBV7-9 to TRBJ1-2; TRBD1 aligns across 7 bases. Unmatched junction bases numbered 1, after V lost 2 bases and J lost 4 bases. Germline V gene lookup returns CDR1 SEHNR and CDR2 FQNEAQ (reference sequence). This CDR3 is 13 amino acids long. The CDR3 nucleotides are TGTGCCAGCAGCTTAAGGGACAGCTATGGCTACACCTTC. This sequence encodes CASSLRDSYGYTF.

The V and J genes are TRBV30 and TRBJ2-1; 7 positions match TRBD2. Germline V CDR1 and CDR2: GTSNPN, SVGIG (reference sequence). CDR3 length: 14 amino acids. The trim removed 5 bases at V and 0 bases at J, leaving 4 bases unmatched. The CDR3 coding sequence is TGTGCCTGGGCGGGAGAACGCTCCTACAATGAGCAGTTCTTC. Translating gives CAWAGERSYNEQFF.

V and J are TRBV19 and TRBJ2-4; a weak D match, TRBD1 (6 bases). Between the trimmed V and J ends, which lost 6 bases and 6 bases, there was a span of 15 bases. The CDR3 has 14 amino acids. Germline V gene sequence: CDR1 LNHDA, CDR2 SQIVND (reference sequence). CDR3 residues: CASSPTGLGNIQYF. DNA of the CDR3: TGTGCCAGTAGCCCTACAGGGTTGGGAAACATTCAGTACTTC.

The CDR3 reads CASSFGTSGDTQYF. In DNA form, the CDR3 reads TGTGCCAGCAGCTTCGGGACTTCGGGGGATACGCAGTATTTT. The rearrangement joins TRBV7-9 to TRBJ2-3; perhaps TRBD2 as D (6 bases). The CDR3 is 14 residues long. Germline-derived CDR1 and CDR2 are SEHNR and FQNEAQ (reference sequence). The ends were cut back, 3 bases at V and 6 bases at J, with 13 bases in the middle.

The chain uses TRBV3-1 (or the pseudogene TRBV3-2) and TRBJ2-1; TRBD2 might be the D (5 bases). Germline values: CDR1 LGHDT, CDR2 YNNKEL (reference sequence). The CDR3 length is 15 residues. V gave up 3 bases and J gave up 0 bases, with 9 bases separating them. The CDR3 protein is CASSHGGSSYNEQFF. CDR3 DNA sequence: TGTGCCAGCAGCCATGGTGGGAGCTCCTACAATGAGCAGTTCTTC.

V usage is TRBV10-3 and J usage is TRBJ2-6; the D gene is possibly TRBD1 (5 bases). The CDR3 totals 13 residues. V was clipped by 8 bases and J by 2 bases, with 7 bases between them. Germline CDR1 reads ENHRY; CDR2 reads SYGVKD. CDR3: CAIGATGANVLTF. The CDR3 nucleotides are TGTGCCATCGGGGCTACTGGGGCCAACGTCCTGACTTTC.

This chain connects TRBV7-9 to TRBJ2-7; no definite D call. Per germline, CDR1 SEHNR and CDR2 FQNEAQ (reference sequence). Trimming removed 6 bases from V and 4 bases from J, with 10 bases in between. There are 12 residues in the CDR3. The CDR3 coding sequence is TGTGCCAGCAGTATGACTGGGTACGAGCAGTACTTC. Translation: CASSMTGYEQYF.

This rearrangement joins TRBV29-1 to TRBJ2-1; 8 bases map to TRBD2. Unmatched junction bases numbered 6, after V lost 6 bases and J lost 2 bases. Germline assignment: CDR1 SQVTM and CDR2 ANQGSEA. The CDR3 consists of 14 residues. CDR3 residues: CSVVSGGPYNEQFF. The CDR3 DNA is TGCAGCGTGGTTTCGGGAGGGCCCTACAATGAGCAGTTCTTC.

The V gene is TRBV3-1 (or the pseudogene TRBV3-2), the J gene TRBJ2-6, with a possible D match to TRBD2 (5 bases). Germline V gives CDR1 LGHDT, CDR2 YNNKEL (reference sequence). V was cut by 0 bases and J by 4 bases, with 7 bases left in between. This CDR3 spans 15 amino acids. The CDR3 coding sequence is TGTGCCAGCAGCCAAGAGAGGGCCGGGGCCAACGTCCTGACTTTC. Its protein is CASSQERAGANVLTF.

This clone came up once. The V call is TRBV27, the J call TRBJ1-5; D remains ambiguous. Germline V gives CDR1 MNHEY, CDR2 SMNVEV (reference sequence). The CDR3 extends over 12 amino acids. V shed 6 bases and J shed 7 bases, with 10 bases lying between them. The CDR3 DNA follows: TGTGCCAGCAGGACGGGTGGCCAGCCCCAGCATTTT. Residues: CASRTGGQPQHF.